This TCR beta chain was retrieved from a study of blood T cells in healthy people across ages. Turning to this clonotype: The antigen is unknown.

A J-beta primer mix and a sample-barcoded 5' primer were used in a second PCR of about 7 to 12 cycles. All cDNA molecules were each tagged by a template-switch adaptor with 12 random nucleotides. TCRdb recomputed calls from the 5' RACE reads with MiXCR, one row per CDR3 protein. The top ten clones hold around 41% of a sample with 700,000 to 850,000 distinct CDR3 sequences, about 55% of them seen once. Every sample gave at least 5 micrograms of total RNA when it was extracted. Notes on the study in general: A roughly linear age-dependent decrease characterized TCR beta diversity per million T cells. Unsorted PBMCs ruled out conclusive naive versus antigen-experienced comparison.

What was sequenced was blood. The TCR comes from an elderly man in good health.

As DNA, the CDR3 is TGTGCCAGCAGTTACTCCGGGGGTAGGGGATATACTGAAGCTTTCTTT. Its translation: CASSYSGGRGYTEAFF. The rearrangement joins TRBV6-6 to TRBJ1-1; a possible D gene is TRBD1 (5 bases). Germline loops: CDR1 MNHNY, CDR2 SVGAGI (reference sequence). V was clipped by 0 bases and J by 5 bases, with 16 bases between them. The CDR3 is 16 amino acids.